The T cell receptor beta chain under discussion was sequenced for a study of T cell responses to AZD1222 COVID-19 vaccine. Study-wide results and caveats: The donors showed a predominance of white British ancestry and of females, with possible underestimation of clonal diversity. Mapped onto spike, vaccine-associated CD4 TCRs spanned it and were dominant at 160-218 and 743-854.

This clone was picked up one time. As yet, its antigen is unknown. Profiled with immunoSEQ multiplex PCR; TCRdb holds only in-frame clones, not every one. Among 86,000 or so clones listed, 86% were seen once. The receptor was isolated from an adult who received the AZD1222 COVID-19 vaccine. The sample here was peripheral blood, taken 28 days after the second AZD1222 dose.

The CDR3: CASSSEGPQHF. The CDR3 DNA reads TGTGCCAGCAGCTCCGAGGGGCCCCAGCATTTT. This chain links TRBV7-9 with TRBJ1-5, with no clear D. Trimming took off 4 bases at V and 9 bases at J, with 7 bases between the two ends. CDR1 is SEHNR, CDR2 FQNEAQ, per germline (reference sequence). The CDR3 consists of 11 residues.